Listed here are 23 T cell receptor beta chains from one sample, sequenced in a study of CXCR3-negative and CXCR3-positive naive CD8 T cells. Study outcomes and limitations: TRB CDR3s of CXCR3-positive naive cells were more hydrophobic than those of CXCR3-negative naive cells.

Carrying UMI labels, the TRB cDNA libraries were prepared through 5' RACE. TCRdb processed the 5' RACE reads again and assigns one entry to each CDR3 protein, with no DNA. The sample data list over 70,000 distinct CDR3 sequences. These receptors have no known antigen. Sequenced material: naive CXCR3+ CD8+ T cells from blood. Subset in this sample: CD45RO-CCR7+CD27+CD95- naive CD8+ T cells expressing CXCR3 (TNR3+). Source of these receptors: a human donor in good health. Some clones in this sample may be carry-over from other donors' samples.

V is TRBV9 and J is TRBJ1-6; TCRdb indicates TRBD1, and absent DNA this call remains unverified. Per germline, CDR1 SGDLS and CDR2 YYNGEE. The CDR3 runs 17 residues. The CDR3 spells CASSAWDNPFPNSPLHF.

The chain recombines TRBV28 with TRBJ2-1; there is no DNA to check the TCRdb D call of TRBD2. CDR1 is MDHEN, CDR2 SYDVKM, per germline. The CDR3 spans 13 residues. CDR3 sequence: CASSLGRALEQFF.

CDR3 protein: CASSYRDYEQYF. The rearrangement uses TRBV7-8 and TRBJ2-7; absent DNA, TCRdb's TRBD1 call cannot be checked. The CDR3 consists of 12 residues. Germline-derived CDR1 and CDR2 are SGHVS and FQNEAQ.

This rearrangement joins TRBV12-3 or TRBV12-4 to TRBJ1-5; TCRdb gives TRBD1 as the D gene, but with no DNA this cannot be confirmed. This CDR3 has 14 residues. CDR3 amino acids: CASSFDRGNQPQHF.

The chain has TRBV14 and TRBJ2-2. The CDR3 length is 15 residues. The germline gives CDR1 SGHDN, CDR2 FVKESK. CDR3 protein: CASSHRQVYTGELFF.

The chain uses TRBV7-9 and TRBJ1-5. The CDR3 length is 11 residues. Per germline, CDR1 SEHNR and CDR2 FQNEAQ (reference sequence). The CDR3 protein is CVVGSFQPQHF.

This chain links TRBV7-2 with TRBJ1-6. Germline V gives CDR1 SGHTA, CDR2 FQGNSA. CDR3 size: 14 residues. CDR3 region: CASSLAGSGSPLHF.

This chain joins TRBV6-2 or TRBV6-3 and TRBJ2-7; TCRdb designates TRBD1, a call that cannot be tested without DNA. This CDR3 comprises 12 residues. In germline, CDR1 is MNHEY, CDR2 SVGEGT. This CDR3 reads CASSQGRNEQYF.

The V call is TRBV12-3 or TRBV12-4, the J call TRBJ2-7; TCRdb indicates TRBD1, and absent DNA this call remains unverified. The CDR3 length is 16 residues. The CDR3 loop reads CASSLAEGQEFLEQYF.

The genes are TRBV14 and TRBJ2-7; without DNA, the TCRdb call of TRBD1 cannot be checked. Germline V gene lookup returns CDR1 SGHDN and CDR2 FVKESK. The CDR3 runs 14 residues. CDR3 sequence: CASSQGNRGYEQYF.

The chain has TRBV28 and TRBJ2-1; absent DNA, TCRdb's TRBD2 call cannot be checked. Germline V gene sequence: CDR1 MDHEN, CDR2 SYDVKM. The CDR3 runs to 16 residues. The chain's CDR3 is CASSFSGRGAYNEQFF.

This chain links TRBV12-3 or TRBV12-4 with TRBJ2-1. The CDR3 covers 11 residues. The CDR3 protein is CASREKDEQFF.

The rearrangement uses TRBV20-1 and TRBJ1-5; TCRdb's assignment of TRBD1 cannot be checked, as there is no DNA. The germline gives CDR1 DFQATT, CDR2 SNEGSKA (reference sequence). CDR3 length equals 14 residues. The CDR3 region is CSARGRVSNQPQHF.

The rearrangement joins TRBV7-9 to TRBJ1-1; no DNA is available, so the TRBD1 call from TCRdb remains unchecked. The CDR3 contains 13 residues. Germline lookup yields CDR1 SEHNR and CDR2 FQNEAQ (reference sequence). The CDR3 here is CASSKDRETEAFF.

This chain joins TRBV9 and TRBJ2-1; TCRdb designates TRBD2, a call that cannot be tested without DNA. The germline CDR1 and CDR2 sequences are SGDLS and YYNGEE. The CDR3 is 15 amino acids. The CDR3 protein is CASNSWAGAGNEQFF.

This CDR3 reads CASSLMSLAGATGELFF. The chain joins TRBV28 to TRBJ2-2; without DNA, the TCRdb call of TRBD2 cannot be checked. Germline CDR1 and CDR2: MDHEN and SYDVKM. This CDR3 region has 17 residues.

The chain has TRBV9 and TRBJ2-5; the TRBD1 assignment by TCRdb is unverifiable without DNA. The CDR3 runs 15 residues. Germline lookup yields CDR1 SGDLS and CDR2 YYNGEE. The CDR3 loop is CASSAGTYPQETQYF.

The rearrangement uses TRBV7-3 and TRBJ2-5; the TCRdb call, TRBD1, lacks DNA for checking. This CDR3 is 16 amino acids long. Germline values: CDR1 SGHTA, CDR2 FQGTGA. CDR3 region: CASSLNAGESQETQYF.

The rearrangement uses TRBV27 and TRBJ2-7; TCRdb reports TRBD2, a call that lacks DNA to check it against. CDR1 is MNHEY, CDR2 SMNVEV, per germline (reference sequence). The CDR3 sequence is 14 residues long. The CDR3 protein is CASSLNGRKGEQYF.

The chain recombines TRBV25-1 with TRBJ2-3; TCRdb's D call, TRBD1, is unchecked because there is no DNA. Germline-derived CDR1 and CDR2 are MGHDK and SYGVNS. The CDR3 length is 13 residues. The CDR3 is CASSTHTPATQYF.

The chain couples TRBV29-1 to TRBJ2-1. The germline CDR1 and CDR2 sequences are SQVTM and ANQGSEA. The length of the CDR3 is 13 residues. The CDR3 loop reads CSVAGDSYNEQFF.

The gene calls are TRBV3-1 and TRBJ2-3; TCRdb reports TRBD2, a call that lacks DNA to check it against. The germline V gene has CDR1 LGHDT and CDR2 YNNKEL (reference sequence). CDR3 length equals 15 residues. This CDR3 reads CASSQDAGGADTQYF.

The CDR3: CASSYPKLPTEQFF. The gene calls are TRBV6-2 or TRBV6-3 and TRBJ2-1. Germline CDR1 reads MNHEY; CDR2 reads SVGEGT. The CDR3 consists of 14 residues.